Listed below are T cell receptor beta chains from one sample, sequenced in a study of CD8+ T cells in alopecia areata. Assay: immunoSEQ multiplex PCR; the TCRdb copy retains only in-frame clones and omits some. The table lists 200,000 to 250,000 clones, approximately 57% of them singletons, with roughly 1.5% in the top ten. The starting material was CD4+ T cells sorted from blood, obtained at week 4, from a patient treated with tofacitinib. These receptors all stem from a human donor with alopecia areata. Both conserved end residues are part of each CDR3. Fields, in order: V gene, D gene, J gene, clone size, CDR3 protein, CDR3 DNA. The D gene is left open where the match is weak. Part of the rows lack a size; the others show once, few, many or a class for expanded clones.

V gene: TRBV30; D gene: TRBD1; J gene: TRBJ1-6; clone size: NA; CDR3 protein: CAWTGQVNSPLHF; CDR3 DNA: TGTGCCTGGACGGGACAGGTGAATTCACCCCTCCACTTT
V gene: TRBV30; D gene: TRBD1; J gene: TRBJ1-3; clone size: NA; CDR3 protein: CAWRGTGGLNTIYF; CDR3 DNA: TGTGCCTGGAGAGGAACAGGGGGCTTGAACACCATATATTTT
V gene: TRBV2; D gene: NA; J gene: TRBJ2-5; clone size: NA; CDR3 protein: CASLRGAQETQYF; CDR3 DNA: TGTGCCAGCCTCCGAGGGGCTCAAGAGACCCAGTACTTC
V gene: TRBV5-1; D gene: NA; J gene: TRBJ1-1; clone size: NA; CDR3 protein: CASSLRGTEAFF; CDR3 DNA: TGCGCCAGCAGCTTACGCGGAACTGAAGCTTTCTTT
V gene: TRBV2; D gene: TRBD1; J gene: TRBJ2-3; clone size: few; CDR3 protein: CASHRAGTGEYF; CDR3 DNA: TGTGCCAGCCATCGTGCCGGGACAGGGGAGTATTTT
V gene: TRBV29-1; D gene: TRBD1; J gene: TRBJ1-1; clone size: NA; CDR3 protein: CSAQDRVVNTEAFF; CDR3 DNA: TGCAGCGCCCAAGACAGGGTGGTGAACACTGAAGCTTTCTTT
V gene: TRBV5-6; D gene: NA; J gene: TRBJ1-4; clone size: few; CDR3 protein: CASTSGEKLFF; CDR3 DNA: TGTGCCAGCACCTCGGGAGAAAAACTGTTTTTT
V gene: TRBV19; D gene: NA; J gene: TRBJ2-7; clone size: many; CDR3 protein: CASSSGANEQYF; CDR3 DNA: TGTGCCAGTAGTAGCGGGGCCAACGAGCAGTACTTC
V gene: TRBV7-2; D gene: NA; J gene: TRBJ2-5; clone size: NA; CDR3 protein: CASTALQETQYF; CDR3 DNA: TGTGCCAGCACGGCGCTCCAAGAGACCCAGTACTTC
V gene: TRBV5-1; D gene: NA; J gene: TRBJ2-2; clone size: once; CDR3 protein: CASSPDRRGTGELFF; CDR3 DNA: TGCGCCAGCAGCCCGGACAGGAGGGGGACCGGGGAGCTGTTTTTT
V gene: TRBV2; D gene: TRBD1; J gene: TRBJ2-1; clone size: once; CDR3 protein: CASRAGTGSDEQFF; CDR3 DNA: TGTGCCAGCAGAGCCGGGACAGGGTCGGATGAGCAGTTCTTC
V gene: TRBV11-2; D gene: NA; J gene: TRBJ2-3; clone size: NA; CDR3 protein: CASSLDGTDTQYF; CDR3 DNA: TGTGCCAGCAGCTTAGATGGAACAGATACGCAGTATTTT
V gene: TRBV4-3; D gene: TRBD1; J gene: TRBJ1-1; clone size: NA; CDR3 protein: CASSQGQGNTEAFF; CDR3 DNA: TGCGCCAGCAGCCAAGGACAGGGGAACACTGAAGCTTTCTTT
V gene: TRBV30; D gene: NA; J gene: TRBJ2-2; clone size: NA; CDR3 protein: CAWTGDQTGELFF; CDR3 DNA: TGTGCCTGGACAGGGGATCAAACCGGGGAGCTGTTTTTT
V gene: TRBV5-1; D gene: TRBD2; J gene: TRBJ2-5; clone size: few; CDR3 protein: CASSLSGGGGETQYF; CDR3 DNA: TGCGCCAGCAGCTTGAGCGGCGGGGGAGGAGAGACCCAGTACTTC
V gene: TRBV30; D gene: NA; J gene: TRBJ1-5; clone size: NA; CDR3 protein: CAWTTGSNQPQHF; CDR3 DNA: TGTGCCTGGACAACGGGGAGCAATCAGCCCCAGCATTTT
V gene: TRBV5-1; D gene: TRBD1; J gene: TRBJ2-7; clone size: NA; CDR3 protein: CASSLDRGPYEQYF; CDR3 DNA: TGCGCCAGCAGCTTGGACAGGGGACCCTACGAGCAGTACTTC
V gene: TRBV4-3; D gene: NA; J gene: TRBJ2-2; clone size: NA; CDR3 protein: CASSQDRKVGELFF; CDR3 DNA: TGCGCCAGCAGCCAAGATCGGAAGGTCGGGGAGCTGTTTTTT
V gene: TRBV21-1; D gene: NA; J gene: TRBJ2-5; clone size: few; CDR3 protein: CASSPRTGEETQYF; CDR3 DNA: TGTGCCAGCAGCCCCCGGACAGGGGAAGAGACCCAGTACTTC
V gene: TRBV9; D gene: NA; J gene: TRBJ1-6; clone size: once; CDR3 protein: CASSPRGDSYNSPLHF; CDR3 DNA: TGTGCCAGCAGCCCCCGGGGGGACTCCTATAATTCACCCCTCCACTTT
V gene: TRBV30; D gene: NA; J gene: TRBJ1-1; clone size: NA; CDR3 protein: CAWSVERVTEAFF; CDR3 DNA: TGTGCCTGGAGTGTAGAAAGGGTCACTGAAGCTTTCTTT
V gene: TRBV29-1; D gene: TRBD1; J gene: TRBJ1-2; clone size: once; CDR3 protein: CSVDRVVGYTF; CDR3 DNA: TGCAGCGTGGACAGGGTCGTAGGCTACACCTTC
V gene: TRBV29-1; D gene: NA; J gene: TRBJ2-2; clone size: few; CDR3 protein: CSVRPNTGELFF; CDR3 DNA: TGCAGCGTTCGACCGAACACCGGGGAGCTGTTTTTT
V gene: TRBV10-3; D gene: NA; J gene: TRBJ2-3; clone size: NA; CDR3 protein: CAILGTGGGSADTQYF; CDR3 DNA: TGTGCCATCTTAGGTACGGGAGGGGGCTCGGCAGATACGCAGTATTTT
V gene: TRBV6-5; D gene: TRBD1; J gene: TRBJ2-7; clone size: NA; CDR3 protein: CASSSGGSAYEQYF; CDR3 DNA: TGTGCCAGCAGTTCAGGGGGCTCAGCCTACGAGCAGTACTTC
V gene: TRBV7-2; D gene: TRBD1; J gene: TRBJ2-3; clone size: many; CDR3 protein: CASSLGDLGQGLTDTQYF; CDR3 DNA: TGTGCCAGCAGCTTAGGAGACCTGGGACAGGGATTAACAGATACGCAGTATTTT
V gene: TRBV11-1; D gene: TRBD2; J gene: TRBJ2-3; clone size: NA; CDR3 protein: CASSSPLAGGNTDTQYF; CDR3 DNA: TGTGCCAGCAGCTCACCCCTCGCGGGGGGGAACACAGATACGCAGTATTTT
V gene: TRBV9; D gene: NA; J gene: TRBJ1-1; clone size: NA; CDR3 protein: CASSVAAAVAEAFF; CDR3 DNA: TGTGCCAGCAGCGTCGCAGCTGCCGTGGCTGAAGCTTTCTTT
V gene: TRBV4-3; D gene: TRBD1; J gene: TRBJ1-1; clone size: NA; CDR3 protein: CASLTCRTGNTEAFF; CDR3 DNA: TGCGCCAGCCTAACGTGTCGGACAGGGAACACTGAAGCTTTCTTT
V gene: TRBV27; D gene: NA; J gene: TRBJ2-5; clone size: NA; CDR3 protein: CASSTGNQETQYF; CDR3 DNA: TGTGCCAGCAGTACAGGGAACCAAGAGACCCAGTACTTC
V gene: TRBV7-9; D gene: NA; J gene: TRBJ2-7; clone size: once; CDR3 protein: CASSSGTSYEQYF; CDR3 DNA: TGTGCCAGCAGCTCGGGAACTTCCTACGAGCAGTACTTC
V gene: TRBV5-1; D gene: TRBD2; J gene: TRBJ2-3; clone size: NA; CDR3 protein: CASRTSGITDTQYF; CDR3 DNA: TGCGCCAGCAGAACCAGCGGGATCACAGATACGCAGTATTTT
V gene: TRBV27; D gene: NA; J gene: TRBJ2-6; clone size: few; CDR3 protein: CASSFGAGSRFGANVLTF; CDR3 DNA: TGTGCCAGCAGTTTCGGGGCAGGGAGTCGCTTCGGGGCCAACGTCCTGACTTTC
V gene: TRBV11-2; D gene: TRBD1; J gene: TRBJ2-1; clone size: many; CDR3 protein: CASTTPARQGGDEQFF; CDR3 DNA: TGTGCCAGCACCACTCCAGCCCGACAGGGGGGAGATGAGCAGTTCTTC
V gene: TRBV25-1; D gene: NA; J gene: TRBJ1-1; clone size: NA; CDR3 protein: CACREGGTEAFF; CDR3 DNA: TGTGCCTGCAGGGAAGGAGGCACTGAAGCTTTCTTT
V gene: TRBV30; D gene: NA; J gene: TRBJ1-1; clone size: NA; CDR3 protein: CAWSLKQSTEAFF; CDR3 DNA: TGTGCCTGGAGTCTAAAGCAGAGCACTGAAGCTTTCTTT
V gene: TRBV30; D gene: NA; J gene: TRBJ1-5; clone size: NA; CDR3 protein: CAWSVESWDQPQHF; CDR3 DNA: TGTGCCTGGAGTGTCGAATCTTGGGATCAGCCCCAGCATTTT